These 7 T cell receptor beta chains came from one sample sequenced in a study of cytomegalovirus exposure and HLA in healthy donors. The PCR used 60 Vbeta and 13 Jbeta primers. Assay: immunoSEQ multiplex PCR; the TCRdb copy retains only in-frame clones and omits some. The sample holds over 150,000 clones, more than 60% seen once. Source material: PBMCs. These receptors all stem from a woman aged 40 to 55 in good health and CMV-seronegative.

The chain links TRBV6-1 to TRBJ1-2, with 8 bases fitting TRBD1. With V trimmed by 4 bases and J by 0 bases, 7 bases remained unmatched. The CDR3 has 16 residues. Germline lookup yields CDR1 MNHNS and CDR2 SASEGT. The CDR3 here is CASSVAGTGANYGYTF. The DNA of the CDR3 is TGTGCCAGCAGTGTCGCCGGGACAGGAGCTAACTATGGCTACACCTTC.

This chain uses TRBV6-5 with TRBJ1-6, with D unclear. V was cut by 4 bases and J by 3 bases, with 7 bases left in between. In germline, CDR1 is MNHEY, CDR2 SVGAGI. CDR3 size: 14 residues. The CDR3 nucleotides read TGTGCCAGCAGTTCCGACAACTATAATTCACCCCTCCACTTT. Its translation: CASSSDNYNSPLHF.

The chain carries TRBV5-1 and TRBJ2-5; 9 nucleotides align to TRBD2. The CDR3 is 14 amino acids. Germline assignment: CDR1 SGHRS and CDR2 YFSETQ. After removal of 2 bases from V and 4 bases from J, the junction contained 3 bases not matched to a gene. CDR3 sequence (DNA): TGCGCCAGCAGCTTAGCGGGGGGTATAGAGACCCAGTACTTC. This codes for CASSLAGGIETQYF.

The rearrangement links TRBV5-6 to TRBJ1-2, with D unresolved. The CDR3 has 13 amino acids. Deletions cut 1 base from V and 5 bases from J, with 9 bases between. CDR1 and CDR2 (germline): SGHDT, YYEEEE. CDR3 residues: CASSLPEGYGYTF. The CDR3 nucleotides read TGTGCCAGCAGCTTGCCGGAGGGATATGGCTACACCTTC.

The CDR3 DNA sequence: TGTGCCAGCATTGGAAATCACAGGGAGCAGTTCTTC. Translated: CASIGNHREQFF. The J gene is TRBJ2-1, the V gene TRBV2, with D possibly being TRBD1 (5 bases). Trimming pared 7 bases from V and 10 bases from J, leaving 14 bases between. From germline, CDR1 is SNHLY and CDR2 FYNNEI. The CDR3 sequence is 12 residues long.

The V call is TRBV6-1, the J call TRBJ1-2; D possibly corresponds to TRBD1 (5 bases). The CDR3 covers 15 residues. From germline, CDR1 is MNHNS and CDR2 SASEGT. Trimming removed 0 bases from V and 4 bases from J, with 12 bases in between. This chain's CDR3 is CASSEAGATVYGYTF. The CDR3 DNA reads TGTGCCAGCAGTGAAGCAGGGGCCACCGTCTATGGCTACACCTTC.

This clone was seen a handful of times. V gene TRBV5-5 combines with J gene TRBJ2-1; D perhaps matches TRBD2 (5 bases). Germline V gives CDR1 SGHKS, CDR2 YYEKEE (reference sequence). This CDR3 contains 14 residues. Trimming shortened V by 1 base and J by 7 bases, and 12 bases separated the two germline ends. The CDR3: CASSLTGSWNEQFF. Here the CDR3 DNA reads TGTGCCAGCAGCTTGACGGGATCTTGGAATGAGCAGTTCTTC.